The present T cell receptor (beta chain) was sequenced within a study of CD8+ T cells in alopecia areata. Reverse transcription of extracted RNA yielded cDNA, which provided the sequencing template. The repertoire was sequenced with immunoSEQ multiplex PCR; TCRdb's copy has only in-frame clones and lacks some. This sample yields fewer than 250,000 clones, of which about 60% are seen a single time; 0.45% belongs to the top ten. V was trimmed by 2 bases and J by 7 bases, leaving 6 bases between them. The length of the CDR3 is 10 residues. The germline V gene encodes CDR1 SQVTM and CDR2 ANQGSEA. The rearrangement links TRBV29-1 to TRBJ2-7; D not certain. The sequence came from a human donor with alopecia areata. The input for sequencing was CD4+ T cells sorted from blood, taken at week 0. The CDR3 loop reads CSVETGEQYF. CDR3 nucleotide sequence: TGCAGCGTTGAAACGGGTGAGCAGTACTTC.